The rows below give T cell receptor beta chains drawn from one sample of a study of blood T cell repertoires in COVID-19. Assay: immunoSEQ multiplex PCR; the TCRdb copy retains only in-frame clones and omits some. The sample includes about 360,000 clones, roughly 86% seen only once; the top ten take roughly 2%. Material: PBMCs or T cells enriched from blood (not recorded which). All receptors derive from a man aged 35 to 55 in a cohort exposed to, infected with or recovered from COVID-19 (not recorded which). The CDR3 runs from the conserved cysteine through the conserved F or W. A D gene is named only where the DNA matches it firmly. Part of the rows lack a size; the others show once, few, many or a class for expanded clones.

>TRBV28|-|TRBJ2-5|-
TGTGCCAGCAGTTTAGTATCTAAAGAGACCCAGTACTTC
CASSLVSKETQYF
>TRBV7-9|-|TRBJ1-3|-
TGTGCCAGCAGCTTGCACTCCACCTCTGGAAACACCATATATTTT
CASSLHSTSGNTIYF
>TRBV7-9|TRBD1|TRBJ1-1|-
TGTGCCAGCAGCTCAGGACAGGGGGCGACTGAAGCTTTCTTT
CASSSGQGATEAFF
>TRBV3-1/TRBV3-2|-|TRBJ2-1|once
TGTGCCAGCAAAGGCGGAGGCGCTGAGCAGTTCTTC
CASKGGGAEQFF
>TRBV18|TRBD1|TRBJ1-1|-
TGTGCCAGCTCACCACCCGACAGGGCTCGAGCTTTCTTT
CASSPPDRARAFF
>TRBV30|-|TRBJ1-5|-
TGTGCCTGGAGTAAGGTGGGAGTGGGAGGCAATCAGCCCCAGCATTTT
CAWSKVGVGGNQPQHF
>TRBV28|-|TRBJ1-1|-
TGTGCCAGCATCATTGGGGGCCCGAACACTGAAGCTTTCTTT
CASIIGGPNTEAFF
>TRBV28|-|TRBJ1-2|-
TGTGCCAGCAGTCTCCAACCGGGTGAAGGCTACACCTTC
CASSLQPGEGYTF
>TRBV11-2|-|TRBJ2-3|once
TGTGCCAGCAGCTTTGGGAGAAAGCAGTCAGATACGCAGTATTTT
CASSFGRKQSDTQYF
>TRBV9|-|TRBJ2-3|-
TGTGCCAGCGGGACTGATACGCAGTATTTT
CASGTDTQYF
>TRBV7-9|TRBD2|TRBJ2-2|once
TGTGCCAGCAGCTTTATAGCGGGAAACACCGGGGAGCTGTTTTTT
CASSFIAGNTGELFF
>TRBV10-3|-|TRBJ2-1|-
TGTGCCATCGTCTTGGCGGATTCCTACAATGAGCAGTTCTTC
CAIVLADSYNEQFF
>TRBV10-2|-|TRBJ1-6|-
TGCGCCAGCAGTGACAGAAATTCACCCCTCCACTTT
CASSDRNSPLHF
>TRBV23-1|TRBD1|TRBJ1-1|few
TGCGCCAGCAGACCCCTACAGGGGGAGTTTAGGACTGAAGCTTTCTTT
CASRPLQGEFRTEAFF
>TRBV5-1|-|TRBJ1-1|-
TGCGCCAGCAGCTTATCAGGGATCACTGAAGCTTTCTTT
CASSLSGITEAFF
>TRBV7-9|-|TRBJ2-1|-
TGTGCCAGCAGCTACCCTGGGCCGAATGAGCAGTTCTTC
CASSYPGPNEQFF
>TRBV27|TRBD1|TRBJ1-6|-
TGTGCCAGCAGGACAGGGTCCTCCTATAATTCACCCCTCCACTTT
CASRTGSSYNSPLHF
>TRBV2|TRBD1|TRBJ1-1|-
TGTGCCAGCAGGGAGACAGGGGGACCGAACACTGAAGCTTTCTTT
CASRETGGPNTEAFF
>TRBV4-1|-|TRBJ2-6|-
TGCGCCAGCAGCCAAGATAGCAGAGTCTCTGGGGCCAACGTCCTGACTTTC
CASSQDSRVSGANVLTF
>TRBV11-2|-|TRBJ2-1|-
TGTGCCAGCAGCTTAGCGGGTTACCCCAATGAGCAGTTCTTC
CASSLAGYPNEQFF
>TRBV7-9|-|TRBJ1-2|-
TGTGCCAGCAGCTTAGTCCCTCCCCTCGGTGGCTACACCTTC
CASSLVPPLGGYTF
>TRBV27|TRBD2|TRBJ2-7|-
TGTGCCAGCAGTTTATTGGGGACTAGCGGCTCCTACGAGCAGTACTTC
CASSLLGTSGSYEQYF
>TRBV5-1|-|TRBJ1-2|-
TGCGCCAGCAGCTTGGGCAGTAAGAACTATGGCTACACCTTC
CASSLGSKNYGYTF
>TRBV18|TRBD1|TRBJ1-2|-
TGTGCCAGCTCACAGTCCGGGACAGGGCTCGACTATGGCTACACCTTC
CASSQSGTGLDYGYTF
>TRBV19|TRBD1|TRBJ2-7|-
TGTGCCAGTAGTCAACAGGGGGCCTCCTACGAGCAGTACTTC
CASSQQGASYEQYF
>TRBV19|-|TRBJ1-6|-
TGTGCCAGTAGTATACAGGGTGGATACTCACCCCTCCACTTT
CASSIQGGYSPLHF
>TRBV5-1|-|TRBJ2-3|once
TGCGCCAGCAGCTTGGGGACGACAGGTTCTAGCACAGATACGCAGTATTTT
CASSLGTTGSSTDTQYF
>TRBV30|TRBD1|TRBJ1-2|-
TGTGCCTGGTCATGGGACAGGGCGCAATCTAACTATGGCTACACCTTC
CAWSWDRAQSNYGYTF
>TRBV19|TRBD2|TRBJ2-7|-
TGTGCCAGTAGTATAGATCTAGCGGGAGGCGAGCAGTACTTC
CASSIDLAGGEQYF
>TRBV6-5|TRBD2|TRBJ2-5|-
TGTGCCAGCACTAGGCGGGAGGCTGAGACCCAGTACTTC
CASTRREAETQYF
>TRBV3-1/TRBV3-2|TRBD1|TRBJ2-7|-
TGTGCCAGCACCTCGCAGGGGGCTGGGCGCGAGCAGTACTTC
CASTSQGAGREQYF
>TRBV28|-|TRBJ2-1|few
TGTGCCACCCAGGACAGGCGGGAAAATGAGCAGTTCTTC
CATQDRRENEQFF
>TRBV15|TRBD1|TRBJ1-4|few
TGTGCCACCAGCAGAGATCAGGGGGCGGGAGAAAAACTGTTTTTT
CATSRDQGAGEKLFF
>TRBV7-9|-|TRBJ1-1|-
TGTGCCAGCAGCTTAGAAGAAGGGGGAGCTTTCTTT
CASSLEEGGAFF
>TRBV6-1|TRBD1|TRBJ1-5|-
TGTGCCAGCAGTGAAACAGGGGGCCGTCAGCCCCAGCATTTT
CASSETGGRQPQHF